The rows below give T cell receptor beta chains drawn from one sample of a study of graft-versus-host responses after intestinal transplantation. TCRdb keeps only in-frame clones here, not all; method: immunoSEQ multiplex PCR. The table has tens of thousands of clones, about 94% seen once. Material: PBMCs, obtained 16 days after intestinal transplant. These receptors all stem from a human patient who received an intestinal transplant, so some T cells may come from the graft donor. The CDR3 runs from the conserved cysteine through the conserved F or W.

>TRBV27|TRBJ2-5|14
CASSFGTEQETQYF
>TRBV10-3|TRBJ1-5|13
CAISESGGQPQHF
>TRBV27|TRBJ1-4|13
CASSLYVNEKLFF
>TRBV6-5|TRBJ2-7|13
CASSYSGTYEQYF
>TRBV7-2|TRBJ2-1|11
CASSLTGVGFF
>TRBV19|TRBJ2-7|13
CASSIVGEGEQYF
>TRBV7-2|TRBJ2-3|15
CASSLVVRGTDTQYF
>TRBV28|TRBJ2-1|14
CASSFSRGGNEQFF
>TRBV18|TRBJ1-2|13
CASSPDRSYGYTF
>TRBV11-3|TRBJ2-5|12
CASSLDQETQYF
>TRBV29-1|TRBJ2-7|17
CSDKGYTSGRAGYEQYF
>TRBV28|TRBJ2-7|15
CASSNTKVYSYEQYF
>TRBV28|TRBJ2-7|15
CASSPTLAGVYEQYF
>TRBV19|TRBJ1-2|15
CASSVQGRANYGYTF
>TRBV28|TRBJ1-2|15
CASSISPGTGDGYTF
>TRBV2|TRBJ2-7|15
CASSEMGGAVYEQYF
>TRBV6-5|TRBJ2-1|15
CASSGTGSSYNEQFF
>TRBV9|TRBJ2-1|16
CASSSRTSGRATEQFF
>TRBV7-8|TRBJ1-3|14
CASSAGNSGNTIYF
>TRBV7-8|TRBJ2-3|18
CASSLVLGQGDSTDTQYF
>TRBV6-5|TRBJ1-1|11
CASSSGTEAFF
>TRBV7-3|TRBJ2-1|15
CASSLDGRAVDEQFF
>TRBV5-4|TRBJ2-1|15
CASSFGSGGVNEQFF
>TRBV27|TRBJ2-5|15
CASTSWDRGTKTQYF
>TRBV11-2|TRBJ2-7|12
CASRRERYEQYF
>TRBV28|TRBJ2-1|22
CASSLLGVPGLAGWSSYNEQFF
>TRBV25-1|TRBJ2-7|17
CASSEWVWREGRYEQYF
>TRBV28|TRBJ2-5|15
CASSLGSRVKETQYF
>TRBV29-1|TRBJ2-1|12
CSVEGVYNEQFF
>TRBV6-5|TRBJ2-5|13
CASSPALRETQYF
>TRBV5-1|TRBJ2-1|16
CASSLRTSGRGNEQFF
>TRBV9|TRBJ1-1|13
CASGPGGRAEAFF
>TRBV19|TRBJ1-2|14
CASTTGDSHYGYTF
>TRBV5-1|TRBJ1-1|14
CASSFGTASQVAFF
>TRBV7-9|TRBJ2-7|14
CASSALRGSYEQYF
>TRBV6-5|TRBJ1-2|14
CASSYSSRNYGYTF
>TRBV18|TRBJ2-1|15
CASSRGTGYYNEQFF
>TRBV4-1|TRBJ2-7|15
CASSQERLSSYEQYF
>TRBV30|TRBJ1-5|14
CAWAGTGNNQPQHF
>TRBV6-6|TRBJ2-1|15
CASRSGLPEYNEQFF
>TRBV6-5|TRBJ2-3|14
CASSYGLFTDTQYF
>TRBV27|TRBJ2-1|16
CASSPSMAGAYNEQFF